This T cell receptor beta chain is drawn from a study of cytomegalovirus exposure and HLA in healthy donors. Whole-study findings and limits: Exclusion applied to some V segments, including TRBV6-2 and TRBV6-3, as they were indistinguishable. Segments of the TCR beta V type were, in most cases, productive about 87% or about 30% of the time in an earlier analysis.

The germline V and J ends were trimmed by 1 base and 1 base, with 10 bases remaining between them. Germline values: CDR1 PRHDT, CDR2 FYEKMQ (reference sequence). The CDR3 contains 15 residues. A note on this clone: Its matching antigen is unknown.

The PCR ran on 60 Vbeta and 13 Jbeta primers. Measured with immunoSEQ multiplex PCR; TCRdb has only the in-frame clones, and not every one. This table holds about 120,000 clones, approximately 80% found once. The specimen was PBMCs. This sequence was found in a woman aged 60 to 75 in good health and CMV-seropositive. J is TRBJ1-1 and V is TRBV13, with D perhaps matching TRBD1 (6 bases). The CDR3 here is CASSLVRGANTEAFF. In DNA form, the CDR3 reads TGTGCCAGCAGCTTAGTGCGGGGGGCGAACACTGAAGCTTTCTTT. Supplemented by reference TRBV13 and TRBJ1-1, the full variable domain reads AAGVIQSPRHLIKEKRETATLKCYPIPRHDTVYWYQQGPGQDPQFLISFYEKMQSDKGSIPDRFSAQQFSDYHSELNMSSLELGDSALYFCASSLVRGANTEAFFGQGTRLTVV.